This T cell receptor beta chain was identified during a study of blood T cell repertoires in COVID-19. Overall study context: Both acute and convalescent COVID-19 samples were obtained from the United States, Italy and Spain. PBMCs, B-cell-depleted T cells, or T cells provided the cDNA or gDNA that made up the material.

Germline CDR1 SGHAT, CDR2 FQNNGV. After removal of 3 bases from V and 1 base from J, the junction contained 14 bases not matched to a gene. This CDR3 spans 18 amino acids. Sequenced by immunoSEQ multiplex PCR; TCRdb stores in-frame clones only, minus some. The table includes around 160,000 clones, 80% to 85% detected once. Sequencing was done on a sample of peripheral blood. The chain is built from TRBV11-2 and TRBJ1-1; 7 nucleotides match TRBD1. This receptor was taken from a human donor in a cohort sampled during active COVID-19. CDR3 loop: CASSFLLGQTDSNTEAFF. The CDR3 DNA sequence: TGTGCCAGCAGCTTTCTGCTGGGACAGACCGACTCGAACACTGAAGCTTTCTTT. The full variable domain, with the rest looked up from reference TRBV11-2 and TRBJ1-1, is EAGVAQSPRYKIIEKRQSVAFWCNPISGHATLYWYQQILGQGPKLLIQFQNNGVVDDSQLPKDRFSAERLKGVDSTLKIQPAKLEDSAVYLCASSFLLGQTDSNTEAFFGQGTRLTVV.